One sample yielded the 11 T cell receptor beta chains listed below, sequenced in a study of TIL therapy for anti-PD-1-resistant metastatic lung cancer. The time point denotes: pre-treatment sample, taken before nivolumab and TIL therapy. Pleural nodules or supraclavicular lymph nodes made up most of the excised metastases sampled. This was the immunoSEQ v3 assay. The repertoire was sequenced with immunoSEQ multiplex PCR; TCRdb's copy has only in-frame clones and lacks some. This sample yields approximately 27,000 clones, of which approximately 77% are seen a single time; 6.5% to 8% belongs to the top ten. Sample: tumor tissue, taken at baseline. The receptors were gathered from a person between 30 and 79 years old with non-small cell lung cancer.

The chain carries TRBV18 and TRBJ1-2; the D is unclear. The CDR3 contains 15 residues. V lost 4 bases and J lost 2, with 14 bases in between. CDR1 is KGHSH, CDR2 LQKENI, per germline. The CDR3 reads CASSLRSLGNYGYTF. The CDR3 region has the DNA TGTGCCAGCTCACTTCGATCATTAGGGAACTATGGCTACACCTTC.

The rearrangement uses TRBV20-1 and TRBJ2-7; TRBD2 might be the D (5 bases). Germline V gene lookup returns CDR1 DFQATT and CDR2 SNEGSKA (reference sequence). The CDR3 extends over 10 amino acids. V was clipped by 5 bases and J by 9 bases, with 11 bases between them. CDR3 DNA sequence: TGCAGTGCTCATGACGGGGTGCAGTACTTC. Residues: CSAHDGVQYF.

The genes are TRBV6-6 and TRBJ2-1; 8 nucleotides agree with TRBD1. CDR1 MNHNY and CDR2 SVGAGI come from the germline V gene (reference sequence). V lost 2 bases to trimming and J lost 1 base; unmatched junction nucleotides: 1. This CDR3 contains 15 residues. CDR3 protein: CASSYTGGSYNEQFF. The CDR3 DNA reads TGTGCCAGCAGTTACACAGGGGGGTCCTACAATGAGCAGTTCTTC.

The V gene is TRBV10-3, the J gene TRBJ2-3; 10 bases align to TRBD2. In germline, CDR1 is ENHRY, CDR2 SYGVKD. The CDR3 sequence is 14 residues long. V shed 6 bases and J 4 bases; nucleotides not matched to a gene: 4. This CDR3 reads CAIRSSGGADTQYF. In DNA form, the CDR3 reads TGTGCCATCAGATCTAGCGGGGGTGCAGATACGCAGTATTTT.

This clone was detected only once. The CDR3 sequence is CAIPPRTGTNLNIQYF. DNA of the CDR3: TGTGCCATCCCCCCGAGGACAGGGACTAATTTAAACATTCAGTACTTC. The chain is built from TRBV27 and TRBJ2-4, with D perhaps TRBD1 (8 bases). The ends were cut back, 10 bases at V and 6 bases at J, with 25 bases in the middle. The CDR3 is 16 residues long. Germline V gives CDR1 MNHEY, CDR2 SMNVEV (reference sequence).

This chain joins TRBV9 and TRBJ1-1; possibly TRBD1 for D (5 bases). The CDR3 is made up of 13 amino acids. Germline CDR1 and CDR2: SGDLS and YYNGEE. V shed 5 bases and J shed 3 bases, with 11 bases lying between them. DNA of the CDR3: TGTGCCAGCAGTGCCCGGGGGGACACTGAAGCTTTCTTT. This translates into CASSARGDTEAFF.

The rearrangement uses TRBV5-1 and TRBJ1-6, with D unclear. The CDR3 consists of 15 residues. Germline values: CDR1 SGHRS, CDR2 YFSETQ. V lost 0 bases to trimming and J lost 0 bases, with 4 bases between them. The CDR3 DNA reads TGCGCCAGCAGCTTGGGGGGCTCCTATAATTCACCCCTCCACTTT. As protein: CASSLGGSYNSPLHF.

The chain joins TRBV7-9 to TRBJ2-7, with TRBD1 identical over 9 bases. The CDR3 extends over 14 amino acids. With V trimmed by 3 bases and J by 5 bases, 5 bases remained unmatched. In germline, CDR1 is SEHNR, CDR2 FQNEAQ (reference sequence). As DNA, the CDR3 is TGTGCCAGCAGCTTCGGGACAGGGTCTAACGAGCAGTACTTC. This codes for CASSFGTGSNEQYF.

Note on this clone: The identical CDR3 is also encoded by other nucleotide sequences in the sample. This rearrangement joins TRBV20-1 to TRBJ2-7; D is undetermined. Per germline, CDR1 DFQATT and CDR2 SNEGSKA (reference sequence). V was clipped by 5 bases and J by 3 bases, with 5 bases between them. The CDR3 contains 10 residues. As DNA, the CDR3 is TGCAGTGCTCTGGACTACGAGCAGTACTTC. It is translated as CSALDYEQYF.

This clone was recorded a few times. V usage is TRBV13 and J usage is TRBJ2-7; D may be TRBD1 (6 bases). V shed 1 base and J shed 6 bases, with 7 bases lying between them. Per germline, CDR1 PRHDT and CDR2 FYEKMQ (reference sequence). This CDR3 contains 12 residues. The CDR3 loop reads CASSLVGGEQYF. The CDR3, as DNA: TGTGCCAGCAGCTTAGTAGGGGGCGAGCAGTACTTC.

The chain employs TRBV6-5 and TRBJ1-5; D is unclear. The V end was cut by 3 bases, the J end by 4 bases, with 7 bases between. Per germline, CDR1 MNHEY and CDR2 SVGAGI. This CDR3 has 13 residues. The CDR3 region is CASSYKGNQPQHF. CDR3 DNA sequence: TGTGCCAGCAGTTATAAGGGTAATCAGCCCCAGCATTTT.